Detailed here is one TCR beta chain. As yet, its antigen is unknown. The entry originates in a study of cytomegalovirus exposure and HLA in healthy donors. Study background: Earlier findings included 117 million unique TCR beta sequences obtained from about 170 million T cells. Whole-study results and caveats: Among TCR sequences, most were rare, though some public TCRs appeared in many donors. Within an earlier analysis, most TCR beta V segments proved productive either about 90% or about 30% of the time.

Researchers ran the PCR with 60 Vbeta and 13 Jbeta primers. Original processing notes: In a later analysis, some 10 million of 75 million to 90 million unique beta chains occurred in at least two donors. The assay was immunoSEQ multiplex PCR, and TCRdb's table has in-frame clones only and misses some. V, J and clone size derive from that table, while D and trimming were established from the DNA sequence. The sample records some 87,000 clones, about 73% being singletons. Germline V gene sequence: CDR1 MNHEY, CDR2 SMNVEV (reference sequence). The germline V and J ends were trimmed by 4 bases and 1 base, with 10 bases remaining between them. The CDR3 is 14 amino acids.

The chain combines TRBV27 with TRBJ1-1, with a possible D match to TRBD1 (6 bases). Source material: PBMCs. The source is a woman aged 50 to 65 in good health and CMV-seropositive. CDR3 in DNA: TGTGCCAGCAGTTCCCGCAGGGGGAACACTGAAGCTTTCTTT. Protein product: CASSSRRGNTEAFF.